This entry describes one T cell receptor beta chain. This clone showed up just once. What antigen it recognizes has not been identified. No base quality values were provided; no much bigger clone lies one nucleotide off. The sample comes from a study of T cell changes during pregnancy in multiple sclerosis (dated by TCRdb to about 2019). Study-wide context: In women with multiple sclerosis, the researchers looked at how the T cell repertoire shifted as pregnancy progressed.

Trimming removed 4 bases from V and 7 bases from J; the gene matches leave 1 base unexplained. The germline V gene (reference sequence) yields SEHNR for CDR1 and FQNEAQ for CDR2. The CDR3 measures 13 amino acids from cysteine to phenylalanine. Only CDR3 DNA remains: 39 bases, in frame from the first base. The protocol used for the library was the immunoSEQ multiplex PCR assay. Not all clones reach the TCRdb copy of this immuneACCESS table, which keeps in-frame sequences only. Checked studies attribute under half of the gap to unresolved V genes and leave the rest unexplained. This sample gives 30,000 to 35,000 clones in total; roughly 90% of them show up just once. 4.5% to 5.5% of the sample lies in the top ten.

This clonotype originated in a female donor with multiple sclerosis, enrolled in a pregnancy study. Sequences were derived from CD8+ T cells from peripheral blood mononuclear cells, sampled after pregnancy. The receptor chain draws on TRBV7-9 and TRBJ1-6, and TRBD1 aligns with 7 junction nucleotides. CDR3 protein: CASSWDSNSPLHF. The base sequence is TGTGCCAGCAGCTGGGACAGCAATTCACCCCTCCACTTT.